These T cell receptor beta chains were read from a single sample in a study of blood T cell repertoires in COVID-19. The assay was immunoSEQ multiplex PCR, and TCRdb's table has in-frame clones only and misses some. The table includes some 75,000 clones, approximately 90% detected once. Sample: peripheral blood. The receptors derive from a man aged 60 to 69 with acute or convalescent COVID-19. The CDR3 runs from the conserved cysteine through the conserved F or W. Fields, in order: clone size, V gene, D gene, J gene, CDR3 protein, CDR3 DNA. The D gene is left open where the match is weak. Rows give clone size only sometimes, using once, few, many, or a class for an expanded clone.

.	TRBV5-1	.	TRBJ2-7	CASSLGDYEQYF	TGCGCCAGCAGCTTAGGAGACTACGAGCAGTACTTC
.	TRBV5-1	TRBD2	TRBJ2-3	CASSWTSGVGDTQYF	TGCGCCAGCAGCTGGACTAGCGGGGTTGGAGATACGCAGTATTTT
.	TRBV25-1	.	TRBJ2-2	CASSGGGGATGELFF	TGTGCCAGCAGTGGGGGCGGCGGGGCGACCGGGGAGCTGTTTTTT
.	TRBV6-5	.	TRBJ1-5	CASNRAVERNQPQHF	TGTGCCAGCAACAGGGCAGTGGAACGAAATCAGCCCCAGCATTTT
.	TRBV3-1/TRBV3-2	.	TRBJ1-1	CASSLGQGNTEAFF	TGTGCCAGCAGCCTCGGGCAGGGTAACACTGAAGCTTTCTTT
.	TRBV3-1/TRBV3-2	.	TRBJ2-1	CASSQAEEQFF	TGTGCCAGCAGCCAAGCTGAGGAGCAGTTCTTC
.	TRBV2	.	TRBJ2-2	CASIPPGINTGELFF	TGTGCCAGCATCCCTCCGGGGATAAACACCGGGGAGCTGTTTTTT
.	TRBV19	.	TRBJ1-3	CASSQQFNSGNTIYF	TGTGCCAGTAGTCAACAGTTCAACTCTGGAAACACCATATATTTT
.	TRBV7-2	.	TRBJ2-2	CASSFRDGELFF	TGTGCCAGCAGCTTCAGGGACGGGGAGCTGTTTTTT
.	TRBV6-2/TRBV6-3	TRBD2	TRBJ2-1	CASSLAGYEQFF	TGTGCCAGCAGTTTAGCGGGATATGAGCAGTTCTTC
.	TRBV25-1	.	TRBJ1-2	CASSEFQQGDSNYGYTF	TGTGCCAGCAGTGAATTCCAACAGGGTGATTCTAACTATGGCTACACCTTC
once	TRBV27	TRBD1	TRBJ2-1	CASRGQGGIVQFF	TGTGCCAGCAGGGGACAGGGAGGGATTGTGCAGTTCTTC
.	TRBV10-1	.	TRBJ2-2	CASSVGGPGELFF	TGCGCCAGCAGTGTGGGGGGTCCGGGGGAGCTGTTTTTT
.	TRBV12-3/TRBV12-4	.	TRBJ2-7	CASSQGIEQYF	TGTGCCAGCAGTCAGGGGATCGAGCAGTACTTC
.	TRBV27	.	TRBJ2-2	CASSLPGTNTGELFF	TGTGCCAGCAGTTTGCCCGGGACGAACACCGGGGAGCTGTTTTTT
.	TRBV2	.	TRBJ1-4	CASSWGGGANEKLFF	TGTGCCAGCAGCTGGGGAGGGGGAGCTAATGAAAAACTGTTTTTT
.	TRBV5-4	TRBD1	TRBJ1-2	CASSLLGQGPYGYTF	TGTGCCAGCAGCCTACTTGGACAGGGCCCCTATGGCTACACCTTC
.	TRBV6-1	.	TRBJ1-5	CASSDGRQPQHF	TGTGCCAGCAGTGATGGGAGGCAGCCCCAGCATTTT
few	TRBV19	.	TRBJ1-2	CASTLARAYGYTF	TGTGCCAGTACCCTTGCCAGGGCCTACGGCTACACCTTC
.	TRBV5-1	TRBD1	TRBJ1-2	CASSPDRGNYGYTF	TGCGCCAGCAGCCCGGACAGGGGGAACTATGGCTACACCTTC
.	TRBV5-1	TRBD1	TRBJ2-5	CASGSGQGVETQYF	TGCGCCAGCGGCTCCGGACAGGGGGTTGAGACCCAGTACTTC
.	TRBV4-1	TRBD2	TRBJ2-3	CASSPVLAGGGTQYF	TGCGCCAGCAGCCCAGTTCTAGCGGGGGGAGGTACGCAGTATTTT
.	TRBV19	TRBD1	TRBJ1-5	CASSPGGRNQPQHF	TGTGCCAGTAGTCCAGGGGGACGGAATCAGCCCCAGCATTTT
.	TRBV7-9	.	TRBJ1-4	CASSQGIGDEKLFF	TGTGCCAGCAGCCAAGGGATAGGGGATGAAAAACTGTTTTTT
.	TRBV6-1	TRBD1	TRBJ1-4	CASSEGRDSSFGEKLFF	TGTGCCAGCAGTGAAGGAAGGGACAGCTCTTTTGGCGAAAAACTGTTTTTT
.	TRBV30	.	TRBJ2-3	CAWTVTDTQYF	TGTGCCTGGACGGTTACAGATACGCAGTATTTT
.	TRBV7-8	.	TRBJ1-2	CASSQNLGGYGYTF	TGTGCCAGCAGCCAAAACTTGGGAGGCTATGGCTACACCTTC
.	TRBV5-6	.	TRBJ2-7	CASSLYPGRYEQYF	TGTGCCAGCAGCTTATACCCGGGGAGGTACGAGCAGTACTTC
.	TRBV20-1	TRBD1	TRBJ1-2	CSASHRLGTGDGYTF	TGCAGTGCTAGTCACCGATTAGGGACAGGGGATGGCTACACCTTC
.	TRBV18	.	TRBJ2-5	CASSHDRYQETQYF	TGTGCCAGCTCCCACGACAGGTACCAAGAGACCCAGTACTTC